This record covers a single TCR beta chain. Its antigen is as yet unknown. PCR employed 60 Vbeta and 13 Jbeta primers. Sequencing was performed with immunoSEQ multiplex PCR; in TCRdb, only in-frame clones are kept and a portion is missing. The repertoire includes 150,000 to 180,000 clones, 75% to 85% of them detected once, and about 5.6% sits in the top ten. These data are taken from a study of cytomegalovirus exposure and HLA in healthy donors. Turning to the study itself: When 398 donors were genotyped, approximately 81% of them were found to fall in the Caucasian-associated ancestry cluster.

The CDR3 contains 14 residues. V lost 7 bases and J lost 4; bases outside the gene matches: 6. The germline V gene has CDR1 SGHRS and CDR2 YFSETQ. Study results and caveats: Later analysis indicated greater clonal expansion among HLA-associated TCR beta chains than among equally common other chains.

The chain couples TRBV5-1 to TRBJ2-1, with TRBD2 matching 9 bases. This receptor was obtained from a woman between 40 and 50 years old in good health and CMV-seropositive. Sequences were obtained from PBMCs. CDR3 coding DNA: TGCGCCAGCGGCTGGCGGGAGGGGTACAATGAGCAGTTCTTC. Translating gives CASGWREGYNEQFF.